A selection of T cell receptor beta chains follows, all from one sample in a study of Graves' ophthalmopathy and Graves' hyperthyroidism. TCRdb independently ran MiXCR on the multiplex PCR reads; one entry per CDR3 protein. The table has around 40,000 distinct CDR3 sequences, 45% to 60% seen once. Sequencing used peripheral blood. Receptor source: an adult man with Graves' ophthalmopathy. The CDR3 runs from the conserved cysteine through the conserved F or W. D genes are given only for firm matches. A row's size may be missing; if present it is once, few, many or a size class.

J: TRBJ2-2; D: TRBD1; V: TRBV15; size: many; CDR3: CATSRGQGDTGELFF; DNA: TGTGCCACCAGCAGAGGACAGGGGGACACCGGGGAGCTGTTTTTT
J: TRBJ2-7; D: .; V: TRBV20-1; size: .; CDR3: CSARDRQGGIYEQYF; DNA: TGCAGTGCTAGAGATAGGCAGGGGGGAATCTACGAGCAGTACTTC
J: TRBJ2-7; D: .; V: TRBV20-1; size: many; CDR3: CSARGQQGNLYEQYF; DNA: TGCAGTGCTAGAGGACAGCAGGGTAACCTCTACGAGCAGTACTTC
J: TRBJ2-5; D: .; V: TRBV15; size: medium-sized; CDR3: CATSRAPKETQYF; DNA: TGTGCCACCAGTAGAGCTCCAAAAGAGACCCAGTACTTC
J: TRBJ1-1; D: .; V: TRBV7-9; size: .; CDR3: CASSAMIGGLATNEAFF; DNA: TGTGCCAGCAGCGCAATGATAGGGGGGCTCGCAACTAATGAAGCTTTCTTT
J: TRBJ2-5; D: TRBD1; V: TRBV29-1; size: .; CDR3: CSVLGTQGTGTQYF; DNA: TGCAGCGTCCTCGGGACACAGGGGACGGGGACCCAGTACTTC
J: TRBJ2-7; D: TRBD1; V: TRBV5-1; size: .; CDR3: CASSLSFRGTISYEQYF; DNA: TGCGCCAGCAGCTTAAGTTTCAGGGGGACCATATCCTACGAGCAGTACTTC
J: TRBJ2-5; D: .; V: TRBV7-2; size: .; CDR3: CASSLRTTRTQYF; DNA: TGTGCCAGCAGCTTACGGACGACGCGGACCCAGTACTTC
J: TRBJ1-1; D: TRBD1; V: TRBV28; size: .; CDR3: CACSLDRAMNTEAFF; DNA: TGTGCCTGCAGTCTGGACAGGGCCATGAACACTGAAGCTTTCTTT
J: TRBJ2-3; D: TRBD2; V: TRBV9; size: many; CDR3: CASSVGGRAVDTQYF; DNA: TGTGCCAGCAGCGTTGGCGGGAGGGCCGTAGATACGCAGTATTTT